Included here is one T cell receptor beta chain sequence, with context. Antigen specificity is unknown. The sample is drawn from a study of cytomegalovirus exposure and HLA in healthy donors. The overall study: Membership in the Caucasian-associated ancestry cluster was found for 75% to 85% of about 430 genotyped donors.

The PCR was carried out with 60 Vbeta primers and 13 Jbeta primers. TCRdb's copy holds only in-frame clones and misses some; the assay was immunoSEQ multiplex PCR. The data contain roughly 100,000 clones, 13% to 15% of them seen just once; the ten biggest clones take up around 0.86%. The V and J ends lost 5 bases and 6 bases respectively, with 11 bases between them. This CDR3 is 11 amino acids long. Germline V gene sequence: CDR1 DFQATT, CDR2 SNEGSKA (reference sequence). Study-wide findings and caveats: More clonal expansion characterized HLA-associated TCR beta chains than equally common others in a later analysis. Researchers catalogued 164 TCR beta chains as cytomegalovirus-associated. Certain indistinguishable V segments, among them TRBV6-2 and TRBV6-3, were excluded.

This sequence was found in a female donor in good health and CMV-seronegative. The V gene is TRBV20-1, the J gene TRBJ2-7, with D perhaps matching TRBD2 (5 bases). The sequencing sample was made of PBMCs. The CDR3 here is CSALAFREQYF. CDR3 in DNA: TGCAGTGCTCTAGCATTTCGCGAGCAGTACTTC.